The 17 T cell receptor beta chains below all came from one sample that was sequenced in a study of blood T cell repertoires in COVID-19. Only in-frame clones appear in the TCRdb table, and some are missing; sequencing was by immunoSEQ multiplex PCR. Of about 310,000 clones listed, about 87% are singletons. Sequenced input: peripheral blood. These TCRs come from a man in his 70s with acute or convalescent COVID-19.

The J gene is TRBJ1-4, the V gene TRBV7-9; perhaps TRBD1 as D (6 bases). Trimming cost V 7 bases and J 7 bases, with 13 bases left between them. Germline CDR1 reads SEHNR; CDR2 reads FQNEAQ (reference sequence). The CDR3 sequence is 13 residues long. The CDR3 here is CASNPLGGEKLFF. In nucleotides, the CDR3 is TGTGCCAGCAACCCCCTAGGGGGTGAAAAACTGTTTTTT.

This chain connects TRBV28 to TRBJ1-1; D is possibly TRBD1 (5 bases). This CDR3 is built from 14 residues. The germline V gene has CDR1 MDHEN and CDR2 SYDVKM. Trimming removed 2 bases from V and 1 base from J, with 8 bases in between. The CDR3 here is CASSLTDRNTEAFF. In DNA form, the CDR3 reads TGTGCCAGCAGTTTAACCGACAGGAACACTGAAGCTTTCTTT. The whole variable domain, filled in from reference TRBV28 and TRBJ1-1, reads DVKVTQSSRYLVKRTGEKVFLECVQDMDHENMFWYRQDPGLGLRLIYFSYDVKMKEKGDIPEGYSVSREKKERFSLILESASTNQTSMYLCASSLTDRNTEAFFGQGTRLTVV.

The rearrangement uses TRBV19 and TRBJ2-5; 8 bases are shared with TRBD2. With 6 bases clipped from V and 8 bases from J, the junction kept 11 bases outside the gene matches. Germline lookup yields CDR1 LNHDA and CDR2 SQIVND (reference sequence). The CDR3 length is 14 residues. CDR3 coding DNA: TGTGCCAGTAGCATTTCAGCGGGAGATGCAACCCAGTACTTC. Amino acid sequence: CASSISAGDATQYF.

The chain's CDR3 is CSVAGLRQETQYF. Written as DNA, the CDR3 is TGCAGCGTCGCGGGACTGAGGCAAGAGACCCAGTACTTC. This chain joins TRBV29-1 and TRBJ2-5, with a tentative D call TRBD2 (6 bases). The CDR3 covers 13 residues. The germline gives CDR1 SQVTM, CDR2 ANQGSEA. V gave up 6 bases and J gave up 2 bases, with 13 bases separating them.

The chain carries TRBV19 and TRBJ2-1, with TRBD2 matching over 8 bases. CDR3 length: 16 residues. Germline trimming cut 3 bases from V and 0 bases from J; bases unmatched to any gene: 4. Looked up from germline, CDR1 is LNHDA and CDR2 is SQIVND (reference sequence). The CDR3 loop reads CASSMAGTSSYNEQFF. CDR3 DNA: TGTGCCAGTAGTATGGCCGGGACTAGCTCCTACAATGAGCAGTTCTTC.

J is TRBJ2-2 and V is TRBV7-2, with unresolved D. This CDR3 is 14 amino acids long. V was shortened by 1 base and J by 4 bases, with 7 bases between the two germline ends. Germline V CDR1 and CDR2: SGHTA, FQGNSA. The DNA of the CDR3 is TGTGCCAGCAGCTTAGTATTGGCCACCGGGGAGCTGTTTTTT. The encoded protein is CASSLVLATGELFF.

CDR3 residues: CASSLPLVSTTDTQYF. The DNA for the CDR3 is TGCGCCAGCAGCCTACCACTAGTATCGACCACAGATACGCAGTATTTT. The chain combines TRBV5-1 with TRBJ2-3; possible D gene TRBD2, 5 bases. CDR3 size: 16 residues. Trimming shortened V by 4 bases and J by 2 bases, and 17 bases separated the two germline ends. The V gene's germline CDR1 is SGHRS and CDR2 YFSETQ.

This clone was seen more than once but under ten times. The chain joins TRBV4-2 to TRBJ2-7, with TRBD2 identical over 13 bases. Germline V gives CDR1 LGHNA, CDR2 YNFKEQ. The CDR3 sequence is 16 residues long. V shed 2 bases, J shed 6 bases, and the junction held 7 bases outside the gene matches. The CDR3 here is CASSQQLAGGPGEQYF. The CDR3 DNA is TGTGCCAGCAGCCAACAACTAGCGGGAGGGCCAGGCGAGCAGTACTTC.

The V gene is TRBV28, the J gene TRBJ1-5; D uncertain. The CDR3 totals 11 residues. Germline CDR1 MDHEN, CDR2 SYDVKM. The germline V and J ends were trimmed by 6 bases and 4 bases, with 4 bases remaining between them. The CDR3 DNA is TGTGCCAGCAGCGGGAATCAGCCCCAGCATTTT. This encodes CASSGNQPQHF.

The V call is TRBV4-2, the J call TRBJ2-7; 11 nucleotides match TRBD2. Germline lookup yields CDR1 LGHNA and CDR2 YNFKEQ. The CDR3 runs to 17 residues. The ends lost 0 bases at V and 1 base at J; junction bases unmatched: 5. CDR3 bases: TGTGCCAGCAGCCAAGACGCTCTAGCGGGGGGTTCCTACGAGCAGTACTTC. It encodes CASSQDALAGGSYEQYF.

The gene calls are TRBV5-1 and TRBJ2-3; D gene unclear. The germline gives CDR1 SGHRS, CDR2 YFSETQ. This CDR3 has 14 amino acids. V gave up 5 bases and J gave up 0 bases, with 10 bases separating them. CDR3: CASRNSTSTDTQYF. CDR3 nucleotide sequence: TGCGCCAGCAGGAACAGTACTAGCACAGATACGCAGTATTTT.

The gene calls are TRBV5-1 and TRBJ2-1, with TRBD2 matching over 8 bases. Germline CDR1 and CDR2: SGHRS and YFSETQ. The CDR3 runs 16 residues. Trimming cost V 0 bases and J 3 bases; bases outside gene matches: 5. CDR3 sequence: CASSLEGAGDYNEQFF. The CDR3 region has the DNA TGCGCCAGCAGCTTGGAGGGAGCGGGAGACTACAATGAGCAGTTCTTC.

The chain has TRBV9 and TRBJ2-7; a possible D gene is TRBD2 (5 bases). The CDR3 covers 14 residues. V gave up 2 bases and J gave up 7 bases, with 16 bases separating them. Germline V gene data show CDR1 as SGDLS and CDR2 as YYNGEE. The CDR3 nucleotides read TGTGCCAGCAGCGTTTCGTTACGGGATGGTGAGCAGTACTTC. It codes for CASSVSLRDGEQYF.

The chain has TRBV2 and TRBJ1-4, with D unclear. V was trimmed by 2 bases and J by 4 bases, leaving 14 bases between them. The CDR3 loop spans 16 amino acids. The germline V gene has CDR1 SNHLY and CDR2 FYNNEI. CDR3 protein: CASSERHVRGNEKLFF. The CDR3 nucleotides read TGTGCCAGCAGTGAAAGGCATGTCCGGGGTAATGAAAAACTGTTTTTT.

This rearrangement joins TRBV28 to TRBJ1-3; the D is unclear. This CDR3 contains 14 residues. Trimming cost V 3 bases and J 4 bases, with 10 bases left between them. Germline lookup yields CDR1 MDHEN and CDR2 SYDVKM. The CDR3 loop is CASSLEHSGNTIYF. The CDR3 DNA sequence: TGTGCCAGCAGTTTGGAGCACTCCGGAAACACCATATATTTT.

This clone was counted only a few times. The gene calls are TRBV5-1 and TRBJ2-1, with 11 bases lining up with TRBD1. V lost 1 base to trimming and J lost 8 bases; unmatched junction nucleotides: 8. In germline, CDR1 is SGHRS, CDR2 YFSETQ. The CDR3 runs to 16 residues. CDR3 bases: TGCGCCAGCAGCTTGCCGAGGGGACAGGGGGTCGATGAGCAGTTCTTC. Translation: CASSLPRGQGVDEQFF. The whole variable domain, filled in from reference TRBV5-1 and TRBJ2-1, reads KAGVTQTPRYLIKTRGQQVTLSCSPISGHRSVSWYQQTPGQGLQFLFEYFSETQRNKGNFPGRFSGRQFSNSRSEMNVSTLELGDSALYLCASSLPRGQGVDEQFFGPGTRLTVL.

The chain has TRBV19 and TRBJ2-1, with 8 bases lining up with TRBD2. The germline CDR1 and CDR2 sequences are LNHDA and SQIVND (reference sequence). This CDR3 comprises 14 residues. The V gene end was trimmed by 6 bases and the J gene end by 8 bases; junction bases not matched to a gene: 9. The CDR3 bases are TGTGCCAGTAGATTTGCGGGACTAGGGGATGAGCAGTTCTTC. It yields the protein CASRFAGLGDEQFF.